Listed below are T cell receptor beta chains from one sample, sequenced in a study of CD8 T cells in ankylosing spondylitis. TCRdb reanalysed the 5' RACE reads using MiXCR and keeps one entry per CDR3 protein. The data contain about 170,000 distinct CDR3 sequences, around 16% of them singletons. Source material: blood, either unsorted or a sorted T cell fraction (not recorded which). Every receptor here comes from a male donor with ankylosing spondylitis or in good health (not recorded which). CDR3s include the opening cysteine and the closing phenylalanine or tryptophan. The D gene is left open where the match is weak. Size is stated for part of the rows, as once, few or many counts, or as a class when the clone is expanded.

TGCAGTGCTTCCCCGGACAGGGCCACTGAAGCTTTCTTT CSASPDRATEAFF many TRBJ1-1 TRBD1 TRBV20-1
TGCGCCAGCAGCGATCAGAGGCAGGGACCCACCGGGGAGCTGTTTTTT CASSDQRQGPTGELFF NA TRBJ2-2 NA TRBV5-1
TGCGCCAGCAGCACAGGACCCGCGAGCAACGAGCAGTACTTC CASSTGPASNEQYF few TRBJ2-7 NA TRBV5-1
TGTGCCAGCAGTTTAACATTTTACAATCAGCCCCAGCATTTT CASSLTFYNQPQHF NA TRBJ1-5 NA TRBV12-3/TRBV12-4
TGCAGCGCGGGGACAGGGAATACGGTCCTCTTGGGTGAAGCTTTCTTT CSAGTGNTVLLGEAFF many TRBJ1-1 TRBD1 TRBV29-1
TGCAGTGCCGATAGGTTATACGAGCAGTACTTC CSADRLYEQYF few TRBJ2-7 NA TRBV20-1
TGTGCCGGGGCCAGCGGGAGGGCCGATCCCAATGAGCAGTTCTTC CAGASGRADPNEQFF NA TRBJ2-1 TRBD2 TRBV28
TGTGCCAGCATGCTCCGACAGACCGGGGAGCTGTTTTTT CASMLRQTGELFF few TRBJ2-2 NA TRBV6-5
TGTGCCAGCAGCCAGCGCGAGGGGTGGTTCACTGAAGCTTTCTTT CASSQREGWFTEAFF many TRBJ1-1 NA TRBV3-1
TGCAGTGCTGGAGAGATCCTGTGGGATACGCAGTATTTT CSAGEILWDTQYF few TRBJ2-3 NA TRBV20-1
TGTGCCAGCAGCTTGCTTGAGGGACAGGGACCAACGGGCAATCAGCCCCAGCATTTT CASSLLEGQGPTGNQPQHF NA TRBJ1-5 TRBD1 TRBV5-4
TGTGCCAGCAGTCGGGAGGTGAGGAATTCACCCCTCCACTTT CASSREVRNSPLHF NA TRBJ1-6 NA TRBV27
TGTGCCAGCAGCTCAATGACAGGGATGAACACCGGGGAGCTGTTTTTT CASSSMTGMNTGELFF NA TRBJ2-2 TRBD1 TRBV7-9
TGTGCCAGCACCCAGGGGTTCTATAATTCACCCCTCCACTTT CASTQGFYNSPLHF many TRBJ1-6 NA TRBV6-1
TGCAGTGCTAGAGGGCTAGCGGGAGTGGAGACCCAGTACTTC CSARGLAGVETQYF NA TRBJ2-5 TRBD2 TRBV20-1
TGTGCCACCAGTGATTTATCAGATACTAGCACAGATACGCAGTATTTT CATSDLSDTSTDTQYF few TRBJ2-3 NA TRBV24-1
TGCAGTGCTGGGAGGGTGAGCTTTACTGAAGCTTTCTTT CSAGRVSFTEAFF many TRBJ1-1 NA TRBV20-1
TGCGCCAGCAGCTTGGAAATGGGGGCGAGAACAGATACGCAGTATTTT CASSLEMGARTDTQYF few TRBJ2-3 NA TRBV5-1
TGTGCCAGCTCACCGTTATCTGAGGGTAGCTATGGCTACACCTTC CASSPLSEGSYGYTF few TRBJ1-2 NA TRBV18
TGTGCCAGCAGGGTGGACCTAGCGGGATTTAACTCCTACAATGAGCAGTTCTTC CASRVDLAGFNSYNEQFF few TRBJ2-1 TRBD2 TRBV7-8
TGTGCCAGCAGCGTTACTACCGGGACTAGCGGGAGAAGAAGCACAGATACGCAGTATTTT CASSVTTGTSGRRSTDTQYF many TRBJ2-3 TRBD2 TRBV5-6
TGTGCCAGCAGCCTTAGCGGCTTCGGGGAGCTGTTTTTT CASSLSGFGELFF few TRBJ2-2 NA TRBV7-3
TGTGCCAGTAGTAATCGAGCGGGAGTCACAGATACGCAGTATTTT CASSNRAGVTDTQYF NA TRBJ2-3 TRBD2 TRBV19
TGCAGTGCCCTCCAGGGACTAGCGACAGATACGCAGTATTTT CSALQGLATDTQYF many TRBJ2-3 TRBD2 TRBV20-1
TGTGCCAGCAGTTCTCCGGGACAGGGGAACTATGGCTACACCTTC CASSSPGQGNYGYTF few TRBJ1-2 TRBD1 TRBV27
TGTGCCACCAGTGACTTCCCCGGACTAGCGGGAGGATACAATGAGCAGTTCTTC CATSDFPGLAGGYNEQFF few TRBJ2-1 TRBD2 TRBV24-1
TGTGCCAGCAGCAAGGGGCCCTTGTACAATGAGCAGTTCTTC CASSKGPLYNEQFF few TRBJ2-1 NA TRBV11-1
TGTGCCATCGCGGGACAGGGGGGCTATGGCTACACCTTC CAIAGQGGYGYTF NA TRBJ1-2 TRBD1 TRBV10-3
TGTGCCATCAGTATAGCGATGGAGAGCGATGAGCAGTTCTTC CAISIAMESDEQFF many TRBJ2-1 NA TRBV10-3
TGCGCCAGCAGCTTGAATCAGGTGCAGTTCTTC CASSLNQVQFF NA TRBJ2-1 NA TRBV5-1
TGTGCCAGTTCTCCAGGGGCTGGGGCCAACGTCCTGACTTTC CASSPGAGANVLTF NA TRBJ2-6 NA TRBV19
TGCGCCAGCAGCTTGGGGCAGGTAACAGATACGCAGTATTTT CASSLGQVTDTQYF NA TRBJ2-3 NA TRBV5-1
TGTGCCAGCAGCCCGGGAGTAAGGTCCTACGAGCAGTACTTC CASSPGVRSYEQYF NA TRBJ2-7 NA TRBV7-2
TGCAGCGCCGGACTAGGGGATGAGACCCAGTACTTC CSAGLGDETQYF many TRBJ2-5 TRBD2 TRBV29-1
TGTGCCAGCTCACCCAGTACGACAGGGACCAATCAGCCCCAGCATTTT CASSPSTTGTNQPQHF many TRBJ1-5 TRBD1 TRBV18
TGTGCCAGCCAAGGACAGGTCCGTGAAAAACTGTTTTTT CASQGQVREKLFF few TRBJ1-4 TRBD1 TRBV3-1